The clone carrying this T cell receptor beta chain occurred a few times. Its antigen is still unknown. This table comes from immunoSEQ multiplex PCR, and its TCRdb copy is limited to in-frame clones, with some not included. The table includes about 2,400 clones, around 30% detected once. This sample stems from a study of T cells in localized non-small cell lung cancer. General study findings and limits: An association was observed between higher blood T cell density and longer overall survival.

There are 13 residues in the CDR3. Trimming shortened V by 6 bases and J by 5 bases, and 11 bases separated the two germline ends. The receptor was isolated from a man between 40 and 70 years old with stage I lung adenocarcinoma. The sequencing used normal lung tissue next to the tumor, collected before any cancer treatment. V and J are TRBV23-1 and TRBJ1-5; D unresolved. TRBV23-1 falls under the ORF class, with uncertain function. The CDR3 DNA follows: TGCGCCAGCAGCTTGGTTCCCGATCAGCCCCAGCATTTT. Translated: CASSLVPDQPQHF.